Shown below are 23 T cell receptor beta chains from a single sample sequenced in a study of control samples from healthy donors and cancer patients. Generated by immunoSEQ multiplex PCR, the TCRdb table keeps only in-frame clones and is missing some. Altogether 200,000 or so clones are present, around 94% being singletons, with the ten largest covering about 1.6%. Material: blood. These receptors came from a man aged 50 or older in good health.

This clone was picked up a small number of times. This chain links TRBV24-1 with TRBJ2-5, with 8 bases matching TRBD2. In germline, CDR1 is KGHDR, CDR2 SFDVKD. The trim removed 9 bases at V and 5 bases at J, leaving 10 bases unmatched. This CDR3 is built from 14 residues. The CDR3 spells CATSREGRGETQYF. The CDR3 DNA reads as TGTGCCACCTCCCGGGAGGGTCGGGGGGAGACCCAGTACTTC.

The V call is TRBV5-1, the J call TRBJ2-3; maybe TRBD2 (6 bases). The V and J ends lost 4 bases and 2 bases respectively, with 11 bases between them. The CDR3 runs to 14 residues. Germline CDR1 SGHRS, CDR2 YFSETQ. The CDR3 DNA reads TGCGCCAGCAGCCGGGGGATACTCACAGATACGCAGTATTTT. Its translation: CASSRGILTDTQYF.

This clone was picked up a small number of times. This chain uses TRBV6-5 with TRBJ1-2; unclear D gene. The CDR3 consists of 14 residues. Germline V gene sequence: CDR1 MNHEY, CDR2 SVGAGI. Trimming cost V 2 bases and J 5 bases, with 12 bases left between them. CDR3 DNA: TGTGCCAGCAGTTACCACGAGATCACATATGGCTACACCTTC. Translating it yields CASSYHEITYGYTF.

The chain combines TRBV9 with TRBJ1-5; D uncertain. Germline CDR1 SGDLS, CDR2 YYNGEE. The CDR3 length is 13 residues. Trimming cost V 0 bases and J 7 bases, with 8 bases left between them. The CDR3 nucleotides read TGTGCCAGCAGCGTAGGGGTCGACCAGCCCCAGCATTTT. Protein: CASSVGVDQPQHF.

The V gene is TRBV18, the J gene TRBJ2-1, with D hard to call. The CDR3 extends over 15 amino acids. Per germline, CDR1 KGHSH and CDR2 LQKENI. Trimming cost V 4 bases and J 0 bases, with 10 bases left between them. The CDR3 region has the DNA TGTGCCAGCTCACTAGGACCGAGCTCCTACAATGAGCAGTTCTTC. Its protein product is CASSLGPSSYNEQFF.

This clone was seen a single time. J is TRBJ2-2 and V is TRBV7-2; D is undetermined. This CDR3 is built from 15 residues. Germline V gives CDR1 SGHTA, CDR2 FQGNSA. Trimming took 2 bases from V and 0 from J, leaving 7 bases between them. The CDR3 sequence: CASSLIASNTGELFF. The DNA for the CDR3 is TGTGCCAGCAGCTTAATTGCTTCGAACACCGGGGAGCTGTTTTTT.

The chain uses TRBV19 and TRBJ2-4; the D is unclear. The ends were cut back, 9 bases at V and 0 bases at J, with 15 bases in the middle. The germline CDR1 and CDR2 sequences are LNHDA and SQIVND (reference sequence). The CDR3 length is 15 residues. This CDR3 is CASSRTELAKNIQYF. For the CDR3, the DNA is TGTGCCAGCAGCAGAACAGAGCTAGCCAAAAACATTCAGTACTTC.

V is TRBV6-2 or TRBV6-3 and J is TRBJ1-5; maybe TRBD1 (6 bases). V gave up 6 bases and J gave up 6 bases, with 15 bases separating them. The CDR3 runs 14 residues. Germline assignment: CDR1 MNHEY and CDR2 SVGEGT. CDR3 DNA sequence: TGTGCCAGCAGCCGGACAGAGTACCGTCAGCCCCAGCATTTT. Translated, it gives CASSRTEYRQPQHF.

The chain joins TRBV28 to TRBJ1-2, with D possibly matching TRBD1 (5 bases). The CDR3 totals 13 residues. CDR1 and CDR2 (germline): MDHEN, SYDVKM. The germline V and J ends were trimmed by 8 bases and 5 bases, with 15 bases remaining between them. CDR3 bases: TGTGCCAGCTCCTGGCAGGGTGCTTATGGCTACACCTTC. As protein: CASSWQGAYGYTF.

The chain employs TRBV4-3 and TRBJ1-3, with D unresolved. In germline, CDR1 is LGHNA, CDR2 YSLEER. CDR3 length equals 16 residues. Trimming removed 2 bases from V and 1 base from J, with 12 bases in between. CDR3 nucleotides: TGCGCCAGCAGCCAAAGCCGGGATTCTTCTGGAAACACCATATATTTT. Residues: CASSQSRDSSGNTIYF.

The chain combines TRBV27 with TRBJ1-1; 7 bases map to TRBD1. Germline CDR1 is MNHEY and CDR2 is SMNVEV (reference sequence). The V segment lost 3 bases and the J segment 1 base; nucleotides outside the gene matches: 5. The CDR3 loop spans 15 amino acids. CDR3 sequence: CASSLWGQSNTEAFF. CDR3 coding DNA: TGTGCCAGCAGTTTGTGGGGACAGTCGAACACTGAAGCTTTCTTT.

The V and J genes are TRBV7-8 and TRBJ1-1, with a tentative D call TRBD1 (5 bases). V shed 5 bases and J shed 4 bases, with 14 bases lying between them. Germline CDR1 is SGHVS and CDR2 is FQNEAQ. There are 14 residues in the CDR3. In DNA, the CDR3 is TGTGCCAGCAGCCGAGGGACTTCTAGCACTGAAGCTTTCTTT. This gives the protein CASSRGTSSTEAFF.

Written as DNA, the CDR3 is TGTGCCAGCAGTCTTTGGACAGGGGGGAACACTGAAGCTTTCTTT. As protein: CASSLWTGGNTEAFF. This chain links TRBV28 with TRBJ1-1; the match to TRBD1 covers 10 bases. The CDR3 sequence is 15 residues long. Germline trimming cut 5 bases from V and 1 base from J; bases unmatched to any gene: 4. Germline V gene data show CDR1 as MDHEN and CDR2 as SYDVKM.

The V call is TRBV28, the J call TRBJ2-7; TRBD2 is a possible D gene (6 bases). Germline lookup yields CDR1 MDHEN and CDR2 SYDVKM. V shed 6 bases and J shed 6 bases, with 21 bases lying between them. The CDR3 consists of 15 residues. CDR3 protein: CASSRGRGPEGEQYF. Here the CDR3 DNA reads TGTGCCAGCAGCCGGGGAAGAGGACCGGAGGGCGAGCAGTACTTC.

The J gene is TRBJ2-2, the V gene TRBV7-9, with 9 bases that match TRBD1. Germline assignment: CDR1 SEHNR and CDR2 FQNEAQ (reference sequence). CDR3 length equals 16 residues. With 5 bases clipped from V and 6 bases from J, the junction kept 10 bases outside the gene matches. The CDR3 bases are TGTGCCAGCAGCCATCACAGGGGGCCATTGTCCGGGGAGCTGTTTTTT. Residues: CASSHHRGPLSGELFF.

This clone was picked up a small number of times. J is TRBJ2-1 and V is TRBV7-9; D is unclear. Per the germline V gene, CDR1 is SEHNR and CDR2 is FQNEAQ (reference sequence). V lost 2 bases and J 14 bases, leaving 16 bases between the germline ends. The CDR3 is 13 amino acids. The CDR3 region has the DNA TGTGCCAGCAGCTTAAAAGTATCGGATATGAAGTTCTTC. Translation gives CASSLKVSDMKFF.

Worth noting for this clone: Other DNA sequences within the sample encode an identical CDR3. Here the CDR3 DNA reads TGTGCCAGCAGTTACTCGAGGAACTACGAGCAGTACTTC. It translates to CASSYSRNYEQYF. The V and J genes are TRBV6-5 and TRBJ2-7; no clear D. In germline, CDR1 is MNHEY, CDR2 SVGAGI. The CDR3 length is 13 residues. V lost 0 bases and J 3 bases, leaving 6 bases between the germline ends.

As DNA, the CDR3 is TGCGCCAGCAGCCCAGGGACAGGCCTATACAATGAGCAGTTCTTC. Amino acid sequence: CASSPGTGLYNEQFF. V usage is TRBV5-1 and J usage is TRBJ2-1, with 8 bases fitting TRBD1. V lost 4 bases and J lost 4; bases outside the gene matches: 7. The CDR3 runs 15 residues. CDR1 and CDR2 from the germline V gene are SGHRS and YFSETQ.

The V and J genes are TRBV19 and TRBJ1-5; the D gene is possibly TRBD1 (5 bases). Germline loops: CDR1 LNHDA, CDR2 SQIVND (reference sequence). This CDR3 is built from 20 residues. V lost 6 bases to trimming and J lost 1 base, with 28 bases between them. CDR3 amino acids: CASSPGRIWETGESNQPQHF. The CDR3 nucleotides are TGTGCCAGTAGCCCTGGTCGGATCTGGGAAACGGGGGAAAGCAATCAGCCCCAGCATTTT.

The V call is TRBV30, the J call TRBJ1-1, with D unresolved. The germline CDR1 and CDR2 sequences are GTSNPN and SVGIG (reference sequence). This CDR3 is 12 amino acids long. Trimming stripped 2 bases from V and 1 base from J, with 5 bases between. The CDR3 nucleotides are TGTGCCTGGAGTATAAAGAACACTGAAGCTTTCTTT. Protein product: CAWSIKNTEAFF.

Notes on this clone: A junction boundary mismatches the germline segment, possibly from a read error. The chain has TRBV7-9 and TRBJ1-1; TRBD1 might be the D (5 bases). In germline, CDR1 is SEHNR, CDR2 FQNEAQ (reference sequence). This CDR3 spans 16 amino acids. CDR3: CASSVALRAGNTEAFF. For the CDR3, the DNA is TGTGCCAGCAGCGTAGCCCTCAGGGCCGGGAACACTGAAGCTTTCTTT.

This sequence joins TRBV6-4 and TRBJ1-3; D gene ambiguous. The V end was cut by 4 bases, the J end by 5 bases, with 21 bases between. The CDR3 has 17 residues. CDR1 is MRHNA and CDR2 is SNTAGT in the germline V gene. CDR3 coding DNA: TGTGCCAGCAGTGCCCCTTCCAGAGAGTGGTCTAGAAACACCATATATTTT. This codes for CASSAPSREWSRNTIYF.

This chain connects TRBV7-9 to TRBJ1-4, with D unresolved. Germline V gene data show CDR1 as SEHNR and CDR2 as FQNEAQ (reference sequence). The CDR3 covers 14 residues. Between the trimmed V and J ends, which lost 0 bases and 7 bases, there was a span of 9 bases. The CDR3 nucleotides are TGTGCCAGCAGCTTAGCGAGGGCATCTGAAAAACTGTTTTTT. This translates into CASSLARASEKLFF.